At least ten counts were recorded for the clone carrying this TCR beta chain. Until they underwent thyroid surgery, no patient had received any treatment. TCRdb re-called clones via MiXCR from the PCR reads. The sample has tens of thousands of clones; approximately 25% are singletons. The data are from a study of metastatic and nonmetastatic thyroid tumors. Germline V gives CDR1 SGHRS, CDR2 YFSETQ. With 3 bases clipped from V and 5 bases from J, the junction kept 8 bases outside the gene matches. CDR3 size: 15 residues. This sequence was found in a female donor with papillary thyroid cancer or a benign thyroid nodule (not recorded which). Some clones in this sample may be carry-over from other donors' samples. The rearrangement joins TRBV5-1 to TRBJ2-5, with 9 positions matching TRBD2. Material: blood. Here the CDR3 DNA reads TGCGCCAGCAGCTCCTTAGCGGGAGCGGGTGAGACCCAGTACTTC. Translating it yields CASSSLAGAGETQYF.